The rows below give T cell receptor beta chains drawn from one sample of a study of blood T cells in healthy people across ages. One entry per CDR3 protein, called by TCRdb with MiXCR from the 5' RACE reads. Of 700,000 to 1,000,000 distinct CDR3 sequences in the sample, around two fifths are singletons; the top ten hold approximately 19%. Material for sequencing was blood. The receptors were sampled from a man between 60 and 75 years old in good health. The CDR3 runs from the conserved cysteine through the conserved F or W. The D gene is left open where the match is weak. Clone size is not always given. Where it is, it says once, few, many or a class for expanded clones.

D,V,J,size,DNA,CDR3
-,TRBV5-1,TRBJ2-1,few,TGCGCCAGCAGCTTGGCGGACGGGAGTGGCAATGAGCAGTTCTTC,CASSLADGSGNEQFF
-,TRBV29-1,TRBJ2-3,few,TGCAGCGTTGAAGACTACACAGATACGCAGTATTTT,CSVEDYTDTQYF
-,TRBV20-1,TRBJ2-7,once,TGCAGTGCTAGACGACCGCTCCTACCTAATGAGCAGTACTTC,CSARRPLLPNEQYF
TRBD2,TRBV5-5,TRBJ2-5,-,TGTGCCAGCAGTTCTGGCTGGCTAGCGGGGGGCTACAATGAGCAGTACTTC,CASSSGWLAGGYNEQYF
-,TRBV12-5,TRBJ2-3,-,TGTGCTAGTGGCCTGGATGGCACAAGCACAGATACGCAGTATTTT,CASGLDGTSTDTQYF
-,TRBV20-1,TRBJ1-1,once,TGCAGTGCTAGGATCTGGCGGGACCGGGTTAAGAGCACTGAAGCTTTCTTT,CSARIWRDRVKSTEAFF
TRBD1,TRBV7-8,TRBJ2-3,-,TGTGCCAGCAGCTTAGACAGGGGGCCGGAGACAGATACGCAGTATTTT,CASSLDRGPETDTQYF
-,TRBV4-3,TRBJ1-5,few,TGCGCCAGCAGCCAAGATCTACGGGAGAATCAGCCCCAGCATTTT,CASSQDLRENQPQHF
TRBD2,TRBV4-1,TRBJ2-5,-,TGCGCCAGCAGCCCCCTTCTACTAGCGGGGGCCAACCAAGAGACCCAGTACTTC,CASSPLLLAGANQETQYF
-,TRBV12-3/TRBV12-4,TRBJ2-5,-,TGTGCCAGCAGTATAGCGGCTCAAGAGACCCAGTACTTC,CASSIAAQETQYF
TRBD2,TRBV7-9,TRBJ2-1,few,TGTGCCAGCAGCTCCCTAGGTGCTAGCGGGGATGAGCAGTTCTTC,CASSSLGASGDEQFF
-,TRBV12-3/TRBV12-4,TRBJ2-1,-,TGTGCCAGCAGCGACGGGACCCAAGGTGAGCAGTTCTTC,CASSDGTQGEQFF
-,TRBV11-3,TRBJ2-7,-,TGTGCCAGCGGGGACATGTACGAGCAGTACTTC,CASGDMYEQYF
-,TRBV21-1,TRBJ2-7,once,TGTGCCAGCAGCAATTTACAGGGGGCGCAGTACGAGCAGTACTTC,CASSNLQGAQYEQYF
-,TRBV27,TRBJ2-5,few,TGTGCCAGCAGTTCCCGGGGGGCCGATGAGACCCAGTACTTC,CASSSRGADETQYF
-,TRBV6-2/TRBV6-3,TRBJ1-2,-,TGTGCCAGCAGTTACCCGCGAAGGGATGGCTACACCTTC,CASSYPRRDGYTF
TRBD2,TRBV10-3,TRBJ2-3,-,TGTGCCATCGCGGGGGGGCCCACAGATACGCAGTATTTT,CAIAGGPTDTQYF
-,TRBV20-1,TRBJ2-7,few,TGCAGTGCTAGAGGCAGGGTGGGGTACGAGCAGTACTTC,CSARGRVGYEQYF
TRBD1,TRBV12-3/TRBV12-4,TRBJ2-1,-,TGTGCCAGCAGCCTAGGACAGGGGAGGTCCTACAATGAGCAGTTCTTC,CASSLGQGRSYNEQFF
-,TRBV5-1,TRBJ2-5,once,TGCGCCAGCACTCAAGGGGGAGATAGATGGACCCAGTACTTC,CASTQGGDRWTQYF
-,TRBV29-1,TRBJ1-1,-,TGCAGCGTCCAGGTTAACAAAAACACTGAAGCTTTCTTT,CSVQVNKNTEAFF
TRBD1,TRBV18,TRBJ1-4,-,TGTGCCAGCTCACCACGCCCGGGCGGGACAGATAATGAAAAACTGTTTTTT,CASSPRPGGTDNEKLFF
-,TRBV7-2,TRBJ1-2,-,TGTGCCAGCAGCTCCCAGGGTATTTCTGGTGGCTACACCTTC,CASSSQGISGGYTF
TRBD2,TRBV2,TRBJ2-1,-,TGTGCCAGCAGTCCAAAAGCGGGGATGTGGGAGCAGTTCTTC,CASSPKAGMWEQFF
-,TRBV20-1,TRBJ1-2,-,TGCAGTGCTAGGACTGCGGGTTACGGCTATGGCTACACCTTC,CSARTAGYGYGYTF
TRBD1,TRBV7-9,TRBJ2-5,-,TGTGCCAGCAGCCATCCCCGGGACAGGTACCAAGAGACCCAGTACTTC,CASSHPRDRYQETQYF
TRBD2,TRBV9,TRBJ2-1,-,TGTGCCAGCAGCGGGGTGACTAGCGGGGACTACAATGAGCAGTTCTTC,CASSGVTSGDYNEQFF
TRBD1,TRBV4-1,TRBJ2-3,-,TGCGCCAGCAGCCAAGCCGGACAGGGTCCGCAGTATTTT,CASSQAGQGPQYF
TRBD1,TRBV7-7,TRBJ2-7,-,TGTGCCAGCAGCTTAGGGGCAGGGGGCATGAACGAGCAGTACTTC,CASSLGAGGMNEQYF
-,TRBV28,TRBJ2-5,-,TGTGCCAGCAGCTCGAATCGGCTAGAGGAAGTTGAGACCCAGTACTTC,CASSSNRLEEVETQYF
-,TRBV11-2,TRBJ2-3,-,TGTGCCAGCAGCTTAGAAAGGGCAGGGAGCACAGATACGCAGTATTTT,CASSLERAGSTDTQYF